The subject of this entry is one TCR beta chain. The data originate from a study of monozygotic twins with inflammatory bowel disease. The germline V gene has CDR1 MNHNY and CDR2 SVGAGI (reference sequence). CDR3 size: 14 residues. Total RNA input per TCR library was around 4,000 ng. From its re-call of the 5' RACE reads, TCRdb lists each CDR3 protein once, without DNA. In all, the sample yields roughly 320,000 distinct CDR3 sequences. The receptor comes from a human donor with ulcerative colitis or Crohn's disease, or a healthy co-twin of an affected twin (not recorded which). The chain couples TRBV6-6 to TRBJ2-5; TCRdb reports TRBD1, a call that lacks DNA to check it against. The specimen sequenced was blood. CDR3 sequence: CASRYRGREETQYF.